The clone carrying this TCR beta chain was seen a single time. Its antigen is currently unknown. The V end was cut by 4 bases, the J end by 2 bases, with 11 bases between. The CDR3 sequence is 14 residues long. Germline assignment: CDR1 MNHNS and CDR2 SASEGT. The data were obtained in a study of shared clonotypes between healthy human individuals. Replicate sorted-subset PCRs were loaded with around 200 ng DNA, 30,000 to 35,000 T cell genomes. Authors' methods: There were no quality scores in the junction-only immunoSEQ sequences, so filtering differed. Profiled with immunoSEQ multiplex PCR; TCRdb holds only in-frame clones, not every one. That table furnishes V, J and clone size, whereas the DNA furnished D and trimming. The table shows around 550,000 clones, with almost 97% occurring only once. Whole-study results and caveats: Genetic and exposure-history diversity was limited by the few donors.

The authors divided CD4+ cells into CD45RA+ naive and CD45RA-negative memory subsets. This receptor was identified in a woman in her 30s in good health. Sequenced input: naive CD4+ T cells sorted from blood. Subset meaning: CD45RA+ positively selected. The V and J genes are TRBV6-1 and TRBJ1-1; weak D call: TRBD1 (5 bases). Here the CDR3 DNA reads TGTGCCAGCAGTGTAGAAGGGGCTAACACTGAAGCTTTCTTT. It translates to CASSVEGANTEAFF.